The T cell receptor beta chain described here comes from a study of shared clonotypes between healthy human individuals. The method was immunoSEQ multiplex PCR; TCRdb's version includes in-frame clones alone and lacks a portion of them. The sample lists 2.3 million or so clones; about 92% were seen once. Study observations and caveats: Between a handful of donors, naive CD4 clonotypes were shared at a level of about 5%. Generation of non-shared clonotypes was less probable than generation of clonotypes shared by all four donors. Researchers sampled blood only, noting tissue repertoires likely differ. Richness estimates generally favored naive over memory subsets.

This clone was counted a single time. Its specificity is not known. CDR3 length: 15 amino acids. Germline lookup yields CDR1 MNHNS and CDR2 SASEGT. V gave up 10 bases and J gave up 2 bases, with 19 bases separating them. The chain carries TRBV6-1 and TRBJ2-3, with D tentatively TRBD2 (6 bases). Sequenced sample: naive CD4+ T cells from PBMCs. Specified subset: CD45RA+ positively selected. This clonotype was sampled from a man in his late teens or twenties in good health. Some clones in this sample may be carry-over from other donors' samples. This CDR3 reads CATVMVAEPTDTQYF. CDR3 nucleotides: TGTGCCACGGTGATGGTAGCGGAGCCCACAGATACGCAGTATTTT.